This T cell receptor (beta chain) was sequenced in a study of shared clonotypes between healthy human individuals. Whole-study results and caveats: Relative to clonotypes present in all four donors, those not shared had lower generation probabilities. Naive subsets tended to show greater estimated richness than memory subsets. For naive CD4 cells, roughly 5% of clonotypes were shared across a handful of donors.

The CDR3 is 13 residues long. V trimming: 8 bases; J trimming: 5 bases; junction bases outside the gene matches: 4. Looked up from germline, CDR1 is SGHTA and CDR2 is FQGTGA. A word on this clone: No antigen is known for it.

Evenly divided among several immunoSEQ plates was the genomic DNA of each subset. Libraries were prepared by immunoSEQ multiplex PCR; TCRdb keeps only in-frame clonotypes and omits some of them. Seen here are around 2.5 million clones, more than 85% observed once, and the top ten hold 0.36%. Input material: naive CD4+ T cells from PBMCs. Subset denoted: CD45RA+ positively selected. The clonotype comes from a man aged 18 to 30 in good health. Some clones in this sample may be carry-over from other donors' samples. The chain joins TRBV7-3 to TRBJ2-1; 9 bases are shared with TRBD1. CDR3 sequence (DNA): TGTGCCAGCGGACAGGGGACCCACAATGAGCAGTTCTTC. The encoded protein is CASGQGTHNEQFF.